These 32 T cell receptor beta chains came from one sample sequenced in a study of STAT5B mutations in CD4+ large granular lymphocyte leukemia. Libraries were prepared by immunoSEQ multiplex PCR; TCRdb keeps only in-frame clonotypes and omits some of them. The sample includes 35,000 or so clones, approximately 89% of them seen just once. Sequencing was done on a sample of CD4+ T cells from blood buffy coats. The receptor source for this set is a human donor in good health.

The chain links TRBV5-4 to TRBJ2-4; D not certain. The V end lost 4 bases, the J end lost 7 bases, and 18 bases lay between the germline ends. CDR1 is SGHNT, CDR2 YYREEE, per germline (reference sequence). The CDR3 length is 15 residues. The CDR3 loop is CASSPAGGEGNIQYF. The CDR3 nucleotides read TGTGCCAGCAGCCCCGCCGGTGGGGAAGGGAACATTCAGTACTTC.

The CDR3 nucleotides are TGTGCCAGCAGCTCAGTGACAGGGGACGGAAACACCATATATTTT. Amino acids: CASSSVTGDGNTIYF. The V and J genes are TRBV7-2 and TRBJ1-3; 8 positions match TRBD1. In germline, CDR1 is SGHTA, CDR2 FQGNSA. There are 15 residues in the CDR3. J gave up 4 bases and V 4 bases, and 6 bases lay outside the gene matches.

The J gene is TRBJ1-2, the V gene TRBV5-1, with a possible D match to TRBD1 (5 bases). The CDR3 has 16 residues. CDR1 SGHRS and CDR2 YFSETQ come from the germline V gene. Trimming cost V 4 bases and J 7 bases, with 23 bases left between them. The CDR3 nucleotides read TGCGCCAGCAGCCCCGTACTCCGGGGGGAACCAACTGGCTACACCTTC. Translated: CASSPVLRGEPTGYTF.

The gene calls are TRBV4-1 and TRBJ2-1, with D unclear. Trimming pared 4 bases from V and 6 bases from J, leaving 7 bases between. CDR3 length equals 12 residues. Per germline, CDR1 MGHRA and CDR2 YSYEKL. CDR3 sequence (DNA): TGCGCCAGCAGCCGACACCTCAATGAGCAGTTCTTC. It codes for CASSRHLNEQFF.

The rearrangement links TRBV7-6 to TRBJ2-5; TRBD2 matches 12 bases. V lost 1 base and J lost 4; bases outside the gene matches: 7. Germline CDR1 is SGHVS and CDR2 is FNYEAQ. The CDR3 has 17 residues. CDR3 in amino acids: CASSLGLAGLAGETQYF. In DNA form, the CDR3 reads TGTGCCAGCAGCTTAGGCCTCGCGGGACTAGCGGGAGAGACCCAGTACTTC.

The chain's CDR3 is CASSYRDTGWNSPLHF. As DNA, the CDR3 is TGTGCCAGCAGTTACAGGGACACCGGATGGAATTCACCCCTCCACTTT. The gene calls are TRBV6-5 and TRBJ1-6, with D possibly being TRBD1 (6 bases). The V gene's germline CDR1 is MNHEY and CDR2 SVGAGI. The CDR3 loop spans 16 amino acids. Trimming stripped 2 bases from V and 7 bases from J, with 15 bases between.

This sequence joins TRBV11-2 and TRBJ2-6, with 10 bases aligning to TRBD1. After removal of 2 bases from V and 4 bases from J, the junction contained 8 bases not matched to a gene. Looked up from germline, CDR1 is SGHAT and CDR2 is FQNNGV. There are 18 residues in the CDR3. CDR3 loop: CASSLRDRGSRGANVLTF. CDR3 sequence (DNA): TGTGCCAGCAGCTTAAGGGACAGGGGATCGCGAGGGGCCAACGTCCTGACTTTC.

This sequence joins TRBV18 and TRBJ2-7; D ambiguous. V shed 6 bases and J shed 1 base, with 10 bases lying between them. The CDR3 covers 13 residues. The germline V gene has CDR1 KGHSH and CDR2 LQKENI. This chain's CDR3 is CASSHGQSYEQYF. DNA for the CDR3: TGTGCCAGCTCCCACGGGCAGTCCTACGAGCAGTACTTC. Variable domain in full (rest from reference TRBV18 and TRBJ2-7): NAGVMQNPRHLVRRRGQEARLRCSPMKGHSHVYWYRQLPEEGLKFMVYLQKENIIDESGMPKERFSAEFPKEGPSILRIQQVVRGDSAAYFCASSHGQSYEQYFGPGTRLTVT.

This chain links TRBV7-2 with TRBJ2-1, with D unresolved. Per the germline V gene, CDR1 is SGHTA and CDR2 is FQGNSA. Trimming took 4 bases from V and 4 from J, leaving 17 bases between them. The CDR3 is made up of 16 amino acids. CDR3 coding DNA: TGTGCCAGCAGCTCCCTTTCACGGCTGCGGTACAATGAGCAGTTCTTC. The encoded protein is CASSSLSRLRYNEQFF.

The chain couples TRBV11-2 to TRBJ1-6, with 7 bases fitting TRBD1. The germline CDR1 and CDR2 sequences are SGHAT and FQNNGV. The CDR3 contains 15 residues. The V and J ends lost 1 base and 10 bases, in that order; junction bases with no gene match: 7. This CDR3 reads CASSLATGLGSPLHF. In nucleotides, the CDR3 is TGTGCCAGCAGCTTAGCGACAGGGCTGGGCTCACCCCTCCACTTT.

The chain couples TRBV4-3 to TRBJ1-4; TRBD1 agrees at 8 bases. The CDR3 runs to 15 residues. Germline assignment: CDR1 LGHNA and CDR2 YSLEER. With 3 bases clipped from V and 7 bases from J, the junction kept 7 bases outside the gene matches. In nucleotides, the CDR3 is TGCGCCAGCAGCCAGACCCCGGGACAGGCTGAAAAACTGTTTTTT. It codes for CASSQTPGQAEKLFF.

V usage is TRBV5-1 and J usage is TRBJ1-1, with 9 bases fitting TRBD1. The V gene's germline CDR1 is SGHRS and CDR2 YFSETQ. V lost 1 base, J lost 1 base, and 2 bases stayed unmatched. The CDR3 has 15 amino acids. CDR3 DNA: TGCGCCAGCAGCTTGCGGGGACAGGGGAACACTGAAGCTTTCTTT. It yields the protein CASSLRGQGNTEAFF.

The gene calls are TRBV10-3 and TRBJ1-6, with TRBD1 matching over 10 bases. This CDR3 has 13 amino acids. CDR1 and CDR2 (germline): ENHRY, SYGVKD. J gave up 6 bases and V 8 bases, and 1 base lay outside the gene matches. This chain's CDR3 is CAIGDRGNSPLHF. As DNA, the CDR3 is TGTGCCATCGGGGACAGGGGTAATTCACCCCTCCACTTT.

This chain's CDR3 is CASSKTSGVRSEQFF. DNA for the CDR3: TGTGCCAGCAGCAAGACTAGCGGGGTCCGATCTGAGCAGTTCTTC. The genes are TRBV7-9 and TRBJ2-1; 11 nucleotides align to TRBD2. CDR1 and CDR2 from the germline V gene are SEHNR and FQNEAQ (reference sequence). The V segment lost 5 bases and the J segment 9 bases; nucleotides outside the gene matches: 9. The CDR3 is made up of 15 amino acids.

This clone was counted only a few times. The rearrangement links TRBV11-3 to TRBJ2-5; D may be TRBD2 (5 bases). The CDR3 has 14 residues. Germline CDR1 reads SGHNT; CDR2 reads YENEEA. V lost 4 bases and J lost 3, with 12 bases in between. CDR3 amino acids: CASSSPWGEETQYF. DNA of the CDR3: TGTGCCAGCAGCTCCCCTTGGGGAGAAGAGACCCAGTACTTC. The full variable domain, in which reference TRBV11-3 and TRBJ2-5 provide the parts outside the CDR3, is EAGVVQSPRYKIIEKKQPVAFWCNPISGHNTLYWYLQNLGQGPELLIRYENEEAVDDSQLPKDRFSAERLKGVDSTLKIQPAELGDSAVYLCASSSPWGEETQYFGPGTRLLVL.

This chain connects TRBV7-2 to TRBJ2-5; no clear D. The germline V and J ends were trimmed by 5 bases and 5 bases, with 12 bases remaining between them. This CDR3 spans 13 amino acids. In germline, CDR1 is SGHTA, CDR2 FQGNSA. The CDR3 protein is CASSPIGYETQYF. The DNA for the CDR3 is TGTGCCAGCAGCCCGATCGGCTACGAGACCCAGTACTTC.

The chain combines TRBV28 with TRBJ1-4; D gene unclear. V was cut by 5 bases and J by 5 bases, with 12 bases left in between. The CDR3 contains 14 residues. CDR1 MDHEN and CDR2 SYDVKM come from the germline V gene. For the CDR3, the DNA is TGTGCCAGCAGTCTTCGGGCTTGGAATGAAAAACTGTTTTTT. As protein: CASSLRAWNEKLFF.

The rearrangement links TRBV2 to TRBJ2-3, with 10 bases matching TRBD1. The V gene's germline CDR1 is SNHLY and CDR2 FYNNEI. V trimming: 6 bases; J trimming: 4 bases; junction bases outside the gene matches: 13. The CDR3 extends over 17 amino acids. CDR3 region: CASRWIRDRGLADTQYF. The CDR3 DNA follows: TGTGCCAGCAGGTGGATTCGCGACAGGGGGCTGGCAGATACGCAGTATTTT. Combining the CDR3 with reference TRBV2 and TRBJ2-3 gives the whole variable domain EPEVTQTPSHQVTQMGQEVILRCVPISNHLYFYWYRQILGQKVEFLVSFYNNEISEKSEIFDDQFSVERPDGSNFTLKIRSTKLEDSAMYFCASRWIRDRGLADTQYFGPGTRLTVL.

The rearrangement joins TRBV5-4 to TRBJ2-5; possible D gene TRBD1, 6 bases. Germline V gives CDR1 SGHNT, CDR2 YYREEE (reference sequence). This CDR3 has 15 amino acids. The V end lost 4 bases, the J end lost 2 bases, and 15 bases lay between the germline ends. The CDR3 loop is CASSQEGGWQETQYF. CDR3 coding DNA: TGTGCCAGCAGCCAAGAAGGGGGATGGCAAGAGACCCAGTACTTC.

This chain connects TRBV6-5 to TRBJ2-5; 10 nucleotides line up with TRBD2. Germline CDR1 reads MNHEY; CDR2 reads SVGAGI. The CDR3 spans 15 residues. The V segment lost 5 bases and the J segment 7 bases; nucleotides outside the gene matches: 10. The chain's CDR3 is CASSLSGTSVGTQYF. CDR3 in DNA: TGTGCCAGCAGTCTATCCGGGACTAGCGTTGGGACCCAGTACTTC.

V gene TRBV4-1 combines with J gene TRBJ1-4, with unresolved D. Looked up from germline, CDR1 is MGHRA and CDR2 is YSYEKL. With 2 bases removed from V and 5 bases from J, the gap between germline ends came to 15 bases. The CDR3 runs to 16 residues. CDR3 DNA sequence: TGCGCCAGCAGCCAACATAAGCGACAAGGGAATGAAAAACTGTTTTTT. Translated: CASSQHKRQGNEKLFF.

The chain employs TRBV12-5 and TRBJ1-2; the match to TRBD1 covers 7 bases. Germline V gives CDR1 LGHNT, CDR2 FRNRAP. There are 13 residues in the CDR3. J gave up 14 bases and V 5 bases, and 14 bases lay outside the gene matches. The CDR3 region is CASGPSGTARITF. CDR3 nucleotides: TGTGCTAGTGGTCCCTCCGGGACAGCCCGGATTACCTTC.

The chain employs TRBV9 and TRBJ1-3; 7 positions agree with TRBD1. V gave up 0 bases and J gave up 3 bases; unmatched junction bases: 3. The CDR3 length is 15 residues. Germline CDR1 reads SGDLS; CDR2 reads YYNGEE. This CDR3 is CASSVGQGYGNTIYF. The CDR3 bases are TGTGCCAGCAGCGTAGGACAGGGATATGGAAACACCATATATTTT.

The chain is built from TRBV11-2 and TRBJ2-7; D assignment may be TRBD1 or TRBD2 (5 bases each). With 2 bases removed from V and 5 bases from J, the gap between germline ends came to 13 bases. The CDR3 has 14 amino acids. Germline V gene sequence: CDR1 SGHAT, CDR2 FQNNGV. The chain's CDR3 is CASSLIRDPNEQYF. In DNA form, the CDR3 reads TGTGCCAGCAGCTTAATCCGGGACCCTAACGAGCAGTACTTC.

This clone was detected only a few times. This chain uses TRBV5-5 with TRBJ1-5; possible D gene TRBD1, 5 bases. V was shortened by 4 bases and J by 5 bases, with 13 bases between the two germline ends. The germline V gene has CDR1 SGHKS and CDR2 YYEKEE (reference sequence). The CDR3 length is 14 residues. The CDR3 reads CASSAGLHDQPQHF. The CDR3 coding sequence is TGTGCCAGCAGCGCGGGACTTCACGATCAGCCCCAGCATTTT.

The chain combines TRBV7-6 with TRBJ1-2; a possible D gene is TRBD1 (6 bases). This CDR3 spans 16 amino acids. V shed 1 base and J shed 4 bases, with 16 bases lying between them. Germline CDR1 reads SGHVS; CDR2 reads FNYEAQ. The DNA of the CDR3 is TGTGCCAGCAGCTTAGGGTCCGGACAGCCTCTCTATGGCTACACCTTC. It encodes CASSLGSGQPLYGYTF.

The rearrangement uses TRBV9 and TRBJ2-1; 11 nucleotides match TRBD1. This CDR3 comprises 15 residues. The junction had 5 bases not matched to a gene; V was cut back by 2 bases and J by 7 bases. CDR1 is SGDLS and CDR2 is YYNGEE in the germline V gene. The CDR3: CASSVAGTGGNEQFF. DNA for the CDR3: TGTGCCAGCAGCGTGGCCGGGACAGGGGGAAATGAGCAGTTCTTC. The full variable domain, rest sourced from reference TRBV9 and TRBJ2-1, is DSGVTQTPKHLITATGQRVTLRCSPRSGDLSVYWYQQSLDQGLQFLIQYYNGEERAKGNILERFSAQQFPDLHSELNLSSLELGDSALYFCASSVAGTGGNEQFFGPGTRLTVL.

The chain uses TRBV2 and TRBJ2-3; D gene unclear. There are 11 residues in the CDR3. The V end was cut by 7 bases, the J end by 8 bases, with 10 bases between. The V gene's germline CDR1 is SNHLY and CDR2 FYNNEI. The CDR3 here is CASTPIGTQYF. DNA for the CDR3: TGTGCCAGCACCCCCATCGGTACGCAGTATTTT.

The J gene is TRBJ1-2, the V gene TRBV4-3; TRBD1 agrees at 7 bases. The CDR3 consists of 17 residues. V was clipped by 0 bases and J by 5 bases; unmatched bases: 12. CDR1 is LGHNA, CDR2 YSLEER, per germline. The CDR3 DNA reads as TGCGCCAGCAGCCAAGAATCACCGGCAGGGGGATCGTATGGCTACACCTTC. It specifies CASSQESPAGGSYGYTF.

This clone occurred once. The chain combines TRBV5-1 with TRBJ2-3; 8 nucleotides agree with TRBD2. The junction had 9 bases not matched to a gene; V was cut back by 4 bases and J by 2 bases. Germline V gene lookup returns CDR1 SGHRS and CDR2 YFSETQ. CDR3 length equals 16 residues. The CDR3 sequence: CASSPTSGETTDTQYF. As DNA, the CDR3 is TGCGCCAGCAGCCCAACTAGCGGTGAAACCACAGATACGCAGTATTTT.

This chain uses TRBV7-8 with TRBJ2-2, with D possibly matching TRBD1 (6 bases). This CDR3 has 16 residues. Deletions cut 5 bases from V and 0 bases from J, with 13 bases between. CDR1 and CDR2 (germline): SGHVS, FQNEAQ. CDR3: CASSLLQGSNTGELFF. In DNA form, the CDR3 reads TGTGCCAGCAGCCTATTACAGGGTTCGAACACCGGGGAGCTGTTTTTT. Combining the CDR3 with reference TRBV7-8 and TRBJ2-2 gives the whole variable domain GAGVSQSPRYKVAKRGQDVALRCDPISGHVSLFWYQQALGQGPEFLTYFQNEAQLDKSGLPSDRFFAERPEGSVSTLKIQRTQQEDSAVYLCASSLLQGSNTGELFFGEGSRLTVL.

This chain links TRBV6-5 with TRBJ2-6; D unclear. CDR1 and CDR2 (germline): MNHEY, SVGAGI. The CDR3 length is 12 residues. The V and J ends lost 8 bases and 0 bases respectively, with 2 bases between them. CDR3 DNA: TGTGCCAGCCGCTCTGGGGCCAACGTCCTGACTTTC. Its protein product is CASRSGANVLTF.